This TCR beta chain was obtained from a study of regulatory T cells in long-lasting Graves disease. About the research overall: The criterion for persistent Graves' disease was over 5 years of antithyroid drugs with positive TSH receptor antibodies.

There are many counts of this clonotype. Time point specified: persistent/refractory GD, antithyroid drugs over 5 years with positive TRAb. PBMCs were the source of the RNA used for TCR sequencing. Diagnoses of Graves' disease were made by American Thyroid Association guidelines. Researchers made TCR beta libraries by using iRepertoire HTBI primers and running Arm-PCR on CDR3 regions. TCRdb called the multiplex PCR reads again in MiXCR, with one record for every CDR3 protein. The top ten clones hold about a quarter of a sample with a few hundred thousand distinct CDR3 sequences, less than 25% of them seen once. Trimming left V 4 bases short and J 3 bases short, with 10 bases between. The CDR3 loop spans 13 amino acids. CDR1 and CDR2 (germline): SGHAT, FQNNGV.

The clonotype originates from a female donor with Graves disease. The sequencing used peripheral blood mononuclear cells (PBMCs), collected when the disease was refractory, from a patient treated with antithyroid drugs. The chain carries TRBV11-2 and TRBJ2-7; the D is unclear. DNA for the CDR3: TGTGCCAGCAGCTCCTACCCTTACTACGAGCAGTACTTC. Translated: CASSSYPYYEQYF.